This T cell receptor beta chain is from a study of immune heterogeneity within non-small cell lung tumors. Study context: The tumor set comprised a few squamous cell carcinomas and nine to eleven non-squamous carcinomas (plus 1 not otherwise specified).

Amplification of the TCR beta CDR3 was achieved through multiplex PCR with 32 V and 13 J primers. MiXCR, applied by TCRdb to the multiplex PCR reads, yields one record per CDR3 protein. The sample holds about 7,200 distinct CDR3 sequences, roughly a fifth seen once. The V gene lost 4 bases and the J gene lost 1 base, with 5 bases spanning the gap. The CDR3 has 12 residues. Bulk tumor genomic DNA was the template, and each sample received approximately 0.65 ug. Biopsy collection occurred during surgery, with several far-apart biopsies per primary tumor. Those enrolled were patients newly diagnosed with untreated non-small cell lung cancer and undergoing curative surgery. By share, this clonotype counts as medium-sized.

The origin of this receptor is a man aged 55 to 70 with non-small cell lung cancer. The specimen was lung tumor tissue. V gene TRBV12-3 or TRBV12-4 combines with J gene TRBJ2-7; D not resolved. The CDR3 sequence is CASSSMSYEQYF. The DNA for the CDR3 is TGTGCCAGCAGTTCTATGTCCTACGAGCAGTACTTC.